This TCR beta chain was recorded in a study of cytomegalovirus exposure and HLA in healthy donors. Study background: An earlier analysis identified 120 million or so unique TCR beta sequences in some 170 million T cells. Findings and caveats of the study: A list of around 160 TCR beta chains associated with cytomegalovirus was given. TCR beta V segments were, for the most part, productive about 87% or about 30% of the time in an earlier analysis. A later analysis reported that several of the most significant clusters appeared to be linked to common viral pathogens, among them Epstein-Barr virus.

Details on this clone: Its target is unknown.

The CDR3 has 14 residues. The germline gives CDR1 SGHRS, CDR2 YFSETQ. Deletions cut 0 bases from V and 7 bases from J, with 13 bases between. The primer mix had 60 Vbeta and 13 Jbeta primers. Generated by immunoSEQ multiplex PCR, the TCRdb table keeps only in-frame clones and is missing some. Among about 150,000 clones listed, 85% were seen once. Sequencing was carried out using PBMCs. The source is a boy aged 2-15 years in good health and CMV-seronegative. The chain recombines TRBV5-1 with TRBJ1-2, with D uncertain. The CDR3: CASSLGPGSGGYTF. DNA of the CDR3: TGCGCCAGCAGCTTGGGGCCGGGGAGCGGTGGCTACACCTTC.